Sequencing of this T cell receptor beta chain was carried out in a study of CD8+ T cells in alopecia areata (dated by TCRdb to between 2017 and 2018). Regarding the complete study: The treated patients, all with moderate-to-severe alopecia areata, were enrolled in an open-label pilot trial of oral tofacitinib given at 5 to 10 mg twice daily. Patients received tofacitinib for 6 to 18 months and were then followed off drug for 6 months to check for delayed response and recurrence. Disease severity in treated patients was measured with the SALT score, which quantifies the percentage of affected scalp surface area. In both human patients and the C3H/HeJ mouse model, the study applied high-throughput TCRbeta sequencing to look at T cell clonal expansion in alopecia areata. On the human side, TCRbeta sequencing was run on scalp tissue and on sorted CD4+ and CD8+ peripheral blood T cells from healthy controls and from alopecia areata patients with either patchy or totalis/universalis disease. Biopsies were taken from tofacitinib-treated patients at baseline and at 4 and 24 weeks of treatment, and a later scalp biopsy was taken in several of the tofacitinib-treated patients. Scalp clonality was compared among normal scalp (n=4), patchy alopecia areata scalp (n=8), and alopecia totalis/universalis scalp (n=8). RNA was extracted with the PAXgene miRNA kit for fixed scalp, the miRNeasy kit for PBMCs, and the RNeasy kit for mouse skin. immunoSEQ multiplex PCR using 35 Vbeta forward primers and 13 Jbeta reverse primers was used to amplify TCRbeta CDR3 regions.

Receptor libraries were prepared by the immunoSEQ multiplex PCR assay. To provide template for TCR sequencing, every sample had RNA extracted and reverse transcribed into cDNA. SuperScript III was used for first-strand cDNA synthesis, primed with a 2:1 mix of oligo-dT and random hexamers. A synthetic immune receptor repertoire was used to gauge amplification bias, and whatever bias remained was removed computationally. Processing in the source paper ran as follows. Raw reads were preprocessed for error removal, and CDR3 was defined according to IMGT conventions as running from the conserved cysteine to phenylalanine. Clonality was calculated as 1 minus Shannon entropy normalized by log2 of the number of productive unique TCRs. CD4 or CD8 identity of scalp clones was inferred by cross-referencing scalp TCRbeta sequences with sorted blood CD4 and CD8 repertoires. In TCRdb, the immuneACCESS table is reduced to in-frame sequences with V and J assigned. These tables do not hold every clone; where another copy was compared, an unresolved V gene accounts for under half, and the others remain unexplained. That table gives V, J and clone size, and the DNA gave D and trimming. For this sample the table gives 90,000 to 150,000 clones, of which about half were detected only once. The ten largest clones add up to 0.46% of the sample.

About this clone itself: Its antigen remains unidentified. Qualities for individual bases were not recorded, and no much larger clone is one base off. In the same sample, other DNA sequences code for this CDR3.

The paper's findings and limits, for the study overall: The treated cohort was small, with a single nonresponder, so links between baseline CD8+ expansion and response need larger studies. During tofacitinib treatment, many expanded lesional clones remained in scalp and blood, and this persistence may partly explain relapse after treatment is stopped. Compared with mice, TCR sequences shared between patients were less clear, possibly partly because of HLA diversity across the patient population. Compared with normal scalp, lesional scalp had higher clonality and more expanded CD8+ clones, particularly in alopecia totalis/universalis, a pattern that suggests antigenic drive. Scalp TCR repertoire analysis is complicated because resident alphabeta T cells in normal human skin are also sequenced, whereas mouse skin is dominated by gammadelta T cells. Tofacitinib significantly lowered scalp clonality and the number of expanded CD8+ clones among the top 100 scalp clones.

The CDR3 holds 12 amino acids from the cysteine to the phenylalanine. The DNA shown is the 36-base CDR3, in frame from base 1. V is shortened by 1 base, J by 1 base, and the region joining them spans 0 bases. CDR1 is given as SGHTA and CDR2 as FQGTGA, both from the germline V gene. The sample's time point label, decoded: four to five weeks on oral tofacitinib. The sample's treatment or condition label, in plain terms: oral pan-JAK inhibitor, 5-10 mg twice daily. Lesional scalp punch biopsies and peripheral blood were obtained from alopecia areata patients. PBMCs were isolated by density centrifugation and stained for CD3, CD4 and CD8, and CD4+ and CD8+ T cells were sorted on a FACSAria.

The sample here was CD4+ T cells sorted from blood, taken at week 4, from a patient treated with tofacitinib. The rearranged chain carries TRBV7-3 and TRBJ2-3; the D gene is not confidently resolved. The TCR was taken from a human donor with alopecia areata. The DNA sequence follows: TGTGCCAGCAGCTTAAGCACAGATACGCAGTATTTT. This is translated as CASSLSTDTQYF.